The 14 T cell receptor beta chains below all came from one sample that was sequenced in a study of T cells in Graves' hyperthyroidism and ophthalmopathy. RNA transcripts served as the template for amplifying TCR beta CDR3 regions. When the TCR CDR3 underwent first-round RT-PCR, the HTBI primer set was used. TCRdb called the multiplex PCR reads again in MiXCR, with one record for every CDR3 protein. The sample shows under 350,000 distinct CDR3 sequences, roughly a fifth of them seen only once. Sequencing was performed on blood. The source of these receptors is a woman in her forties or fifties with Graves' hyperthyroidism.

This clonotype appeared a few times. V and J are TRBV28 and TRBJ2-2; TRBD2 is a possible D gene (5 bases). V was shortened by 10 bases and J by 4 bases, with 19 bases between the two germline ends. The CDR3 consists of 15 residues. Germline loops: CDR1 MDHEN, CDR2 SYDVKM. CDR3 protein: CATRRIRGITGELFF. The DNA of the CDR3 is TGTGCCACCCGCCGGATTCGGGGAATCACCGGGGAGCTGTTTTTT.

This clonotype was recorded at least ten times. The chain uses TRBV5-1 and TRBJ2-3, with D possibly matching TRBD2 (6 bases). Germline lookup yields CDR1 SGHRS and CDR2 YFSETQ. CDR3 length: 14 amino acids. Between the trimmed V and J ends, which lost 4 bases and 5 bases, there was a span of 14 bases. CDR3 amino acids: CASSKTRPQDTQYF. The CDR3 DNA sequence: TGCGCCAGCAGCAAGACTAGGCCCCAAGATACGCAGTATTTT.

This clonotype was counted only a few times. J is TRBJ2-3 and V is TRBV6-1, with 10 bases aligning to TRBD2. The CDR3 is 16 amino acids. Germline values: CDR1 MNHNS, CDR2 SASEGT. V gave up 3 bases and J gave up 1 base; unmatched junction bases: 4. The CDR3 loop is CASSDRSGRGTDTQYF. The CDR3 bases are TGTGCCAGCAGTGATAGAAGCGGGAGGGGCACAGATACGCAGTATTTT.

This clonotype has ten or more counts. The chain employs TRBV24-1 and TRBJ2-4, with a possible D match to TRBD2 (6 bases). Germline V lookup: CDR1 KGHDR, CDR2 SFDVKD. V gave up 3 bases and J gave up 1 base, with 15 bases separating them. The CDR3 runs to 17 residues. CDR3 amino acids: CATSDPGERAAKNIQYF. The CDR3 DNA reads TGTGCCACCAGTGATCCCGGCGAGCGGGCGGCCAAAAACATTCAGTACTTC.

In this sample, this clonotype turned up many times. V and J are TRBV7-9 and TRBJ2-7; perhaps D is TRBD1 or TRBD2 (5 bases each). V gave up 2 bases and J gave up 7 bases, with 12 bases separating them. Looked up from germline, CDR1 is SEHNR and CDR2 is FQNEAQ (reference sequence). This CDR3 spans 13 amino acids. The CDR3 loop is CASSLMGEAEQYF. In nucleotides, the CDR3 is TGTGCCAGCAGCTTAATGGGGGAAGCGGAGCAGTACTTC.

This clonotype was detected ten times or more. The chain is built from TRBV7-9 and TRBJ2-5; D is unresolved. Trimming shortened V by 1 base and J by 6 bases, and 15 bases separated the two germline ends. This CDR3 comprises 15 residues. The germline V gene has CDR1 SEHNR and CDR2 FQNEAQ (reference sequence). This chain's CDR3 is CASSLGVTSQKTQYF. CDR3 nucleotides: TGTGCCAGCAGCTTAGGCGTCACCTCCCAGAAGACCCAGTACTTC.

V gene TRBV7-9 combines with J gene TRBJ2-4; 8 bases match TRBD1. V shed 5 bases, J shed 1 base, and the junction held 7 bases outside the gene matches. Germline V gives CDR1 SEHNR, CDR2 FQNEAQ (reference sequence). The CDR3 has 16 residues. CDR3 region: CASSPQGAPAKNIQYF. In DNA form, the CDR3 reads TGTGCCAGCAGCCCCCAGGGGGCTCCGGCCAAAAACATTCAGTACTTC.

This clonotype came up a few times. The chain links TRBV27 to TRBJ2-1; 11 bases agree with TRBD2. CDR3 length equals 15 residues. CDR1 is MNHEY, CDR2 SMNVEV, per germline (reference sequence). After removal of 2 bases from V and 7 bases from J, the junction contained 4 bases not matched to a gene. CDR3 loop: CASSLQASGRNEQFF. In DNA, the CDR3 is TGTGCCAGCAGTTTACAGGCTAGCGGGAGGAATGAGCAGTTCTTC.

The chain joins TRBV12-3 or TRBV12-4 to TRBJ2-7; the match to TRBD1 covers 12 bases. The CDR3 spans 16 residues. Trimming removed 0 bases from V and 4 bases from J; junction bases left unmatched: 4. The CDR3 DNA sequence: TGTGCCAGCAGTTTAGCGGGGACAGGGGGCTTTTACGAGCAGTACTTC. Its protein product is CASSLAGTGGFYEQYF.

This chain joins TRBV6-5 and TRBJ1-5, with D tentatively TRBD1 (5 bases). Trimming cost V 1 base and J 0 bases, with 16 bases left between them. CDR1 is MNHEY and CDR2 is SVGAGI in the germline V gene. The CDR3 is made up of 18 amino acids. The CDR3 coding sequence is TGTGCCAGCAGTTACTTAAAGGGACTTGCGTTTAGCAATCAGCCCCAGCATTTT. Protein sequence: CASSYLKGLAFSNQPQHF.

This clonotype was observed at least ten times. This chain links TRBV10-3 with TRBJ1-1; TRBD1 agrees at 12 bases. V trimming: 7 bases; J trimming: 7 bases; junction bases outside the gene matches: 7. Germline V lookup: CDR1 ENHRY, CDR2 SYGVKD. This CDR3 contains 14 residues. CDR3 coding DNA: TGTGCCATCAAGAGGGACAGGGGGCTGGATGAAGCTTTCTTT. Translating it yields CAIKRDRGLDEAFF.

Points on this clonotype: This clone may be a read error of a much larger clone one base away. The rearrangement joins TRBV5-1 to TRBJ2-1; TRBD2 is a possible D gene (6 bases). Trimming removed 1 base at V and 6 bases at J, with 23 bases between. Germline CDR1 is SGHRS and CDR2 is YFSETQ. This CDR3 region has 18 residues. DNA for the CDR3: TGCGCCAGCAGCTTGTTAGGCTTAGGCACCGGGAGTATCAATGAGCAGTTCTTC. This codes for CASSLLGLGTGSINEQFF.

The genes are TRBV7-2 and TRBJ1-6, with 7 bases fitting TRBD1. J lost 10 bases, V lost 1 base, and 4 bases had no gene match. CDR1 is SGHTA and CDR2 is FQGNSA in the germline V gene. This CDR3 region has 14 residues. The CDR3 sequence: CASSLVGQSSPLHF. The CDR3 coding sequence is TGTGCCAGCAGCTTAGTGGGACAGTCCTCACCCCTCCACTTT.

Ten or more counts support this clonotype. The chain has TRBV6-1 and TRBJ1-2; 9 bases line up with TRBD1. Germline V gene data show CDR1 as MNHNS and CDR2 as SASEGT. The CDR3 runs to 14 residues. J was trimmed by 7 bases and V by 2 bases; bases with no gene match: 5. The CDR3 DNA follows: TGTGCCAGCAGTGAAACCGGGACAGGGTTTGGCTACACCTTC. Residues: CASSETGTGFGYTF.